A selection of T cell receptor beta chains follows, all from one sample in a study of T cell responses to AZD1222 COVID-19 vaccine. The assay was immunoSEQ multiplex PCR, and TCRdb's table has in-frame clones only and misses some. This sample has some 170,000 clones; 85% to 90% occur once, and the top ten carry roughly 4%. Sequencing used peripheral blood, obtained 28 days after the second AZD1222 dose. The receptors shown here come from an adult who received the AZD1222 COVID-19 vaccine. Each CDR3 is given with its conserved first and last residue. Fields, in order: clone size, D gene, V gene, J gene, CDR3 DNA, CDR3 protein. The D gene is left open where the match is weak. Clone size is shown for a subset of rows, as once, few, many or a class of expanded clone.

size: -; D: TRBD2; V: TRBV7-2; J: TRBJ2-7; DNA: TGTGCCAGCAGCTTAGCCACAGCATTTGCGGGGGGATACGAGCAGTACTTC; CDR3: CASSLATAFAGGYEQYF
size: -; D: TRBD1; V: TRBV7-8; J: TRBJ1-1; DNA: TGTGCCAGCAGCTTAGAGGGACAGGGCCAACGTCGAGCTGAAGCTTTCTTT; CDR3: CASSLEGQGQRRAEAFF
size: -; D: TRBD1; V: TRBV5-1; J: TRBJ1-1; DNA: TGCGCCAGCAGCGAACAGGGGGGAAGGTACACTGAAGCTTTCTTT; CDR3: CASSEQGGRYTEAFF
size: once; D: TRBD1; V: TRBV5-1; J: TRBJ2-1; DNA: TGCGCCAGCAGTCGACAGGGGTTAGCGGAGGCTGAGCAGTTCTTC; CDR3: CASSRQGLAEAEQFF
size: -; D: TRBD1; V: TRBV3-1/TRBV3-2; J: TRBJ2-7; DNA: TGTGCCAGCAGCAACCGGGACAGGGGGGACGAGCAGTACTTC; CDR3: CASSNRDRGDEQYF
size: -; D: TRBD1; V: TRBV30; J: TRBJ1-1; DNA: TGTGCCTGGAGGACAGGGTCTTTGAACACTGAAGCTTTCTTT; CDR3: CAWRTGSLNTEAFF
size: few; D: -; V: TRBV6-1; J: TRBJ1-3; DNA: TGTGCCAGCAGTGAAGTTCCCTTCCTGGGAGGAACCATATATTTT; CDR3: CASSEVPFLGGTIYF
size: -; D: -; V: TRBV18; J: TRBJ1-5; DNA: TGTGCCAGCTCACCGGGAGGTCCAGCAACTGATCAGCCCCAGCATTTT; CDR3: CASSPGGPATDQPQHF
size: -; D: TRBD2; V: TRBV24-1; J: TRBJ2-1; DNA: TGTGCCACCAGTGATTTAGGACTAGCGGGGGGAGGTGAGCAGTTCTTC; CDR3: CATSDLGLAGGGEQFF
size: -; D: -; V: TRBV4-2; J: TRBJ2-5; DNA: TGTGCCAGCAGCGAACCTCGAGGGGGAGAGACCCAGTACTTC; CDR3: CASSEPRGGETQYF
size: once; D: -; V: TRBV6-1; J: TRBJ1-2; DNA: TGTGCCAGCAGTGATCTTTCCACGTATGGCTACACCTTC; CDR3: CASSDLSTYGYTF
size: -; D: TRBD1; V: TRBV5-1; J: TRBJ2-1; DNA: TGCGCCAGCAGCTCCCGGGACAGCTCCTACAATGAGCAGTTCTTC; CDR3: CASSSRDSSYNEQFF
size: -; D: -; V: TRBV30; J: TRBJ1-2; DNA: TGTGCCTGGCTGGGGGCCGCTTATGGCTACACCTTC; CDR3: CAWLGAAYGYTF
size: -; D: -; V: TRBV11-2; J: TRBJ2-7; DNA: TGTGCCAGCAGCTTAGATAGACGATACGAGCAGTACTTC; CDR3: CASSLDRRYEQYF
size: -; D: TRBD1; V: TRBV4-2; J: TRBJ1-1; DNA: TGTGCCAGCAGCCAAGATGAATTGCAGGGGGCGACTGAAGCTTTCTTT; CDR3: CASSQDELQGATEAFF
size: -; D: -; V: TRBV19; J: TRBJ1-1; DNA: TGTGCCAGAATGAACACTGAAGCTTTCTTT; CDR3: CARMNTEAFF
size: -; D: -; V: TRBV19; J: TRBJ2-1; DNA: TGTGCCAGTAGTATAGACGACTACAATGAGCAGTTCTTC; CDR3: CASSIDDYNEQFF
size: few; D: TRBD2; V: TRBV3-1/TRBV3-2; J: TRBJ2-2; DNA: TGTGCCAGCAGCCCGCGGGGGGCTAACACCGGGGAGCTGTTTTTT; CDR3: CASSPRGANTGELFF
size: -; D: -; V: TRBV7-2; J: TRBJ1-5; DNA: TGTGCCAGCAGCTTAGCGGGTCAAAATCAGCCCCAGCATTTT; CDR3: CASSLAGQNQPQHF
size: -; D: -; V: TRBV18; J: TRBJ1-4; DNA: TGTGCCAGCTCACCTTCGTTGACATATGAAAAACTGTTTTTT; CDR3: CASSPSLTYEKLFF
size: -; D: -; V: TRBV3-1/TRBV3-2; J: TRBJ1-1; DNA: TGTGCCAGCAGCCAGAGAGGGGGGGATGCTGAAGCTTTCTTT; CDR3: CASSQRGGDAEAFF
size: -; D: -; V: TRBV6-1; J: TRBJ1-1; DNA: TGTGCCAGCAGTGAACGGTGGACAGAGCATTTCTTT; CDR3: CASSERWTEHFF
size: -; D: -; V: TRBV15; J: TRBJ2-5; DNA: TGTGCCACCAGCAGAGTGGAAGAGACCCAGTACTTC; CDR3: CATSRVEETQYF
size: -; D: -; V: TRBV7-7; J: TRBJ2-3; DNA: TGTGCCAGCAGCTCCCCGCGGAGGGGGGTTGCAGATACGCAGTATTTT; CDR3: CASSSPRRGVADTQYF
size: -; D: TRBD1; V: TRBV6-2/TRBV6-3; J: TRBJ1-5; DNA: TGTGCCAGCAGTACCCCCTCACAGGGGTATAGCAATCAGCCCCAGCATTTT; CDR3: CASSTPSQGYSNQPQHF
size: -; D: -; V: TRBV3-1/TRBV3-2; J: TRBJ1-1; DNA: TGTGCCAGCAGGGGACGGGAGGGGGGCACTGAAGCTTTCTTT; CDR3: CASRGREGGTEAFF
size: -; D: TRBD1; V: TRBV13; J: TRBJ2-7; DNA: TGTGCCAGCAGCTTTTTTGCCGGGACAGCAACATCCTACGAGCAGTACTTC; CDR3: CASSFFAGTATSYEQYF
size: -; D: TRBD1; V: TRBV10-3; J: TRBJ2-7; DNA: TGTGCCATCAGTGGAATGGGACAGGGTGAGCAGTACTTC; CDR3: CAISGMGQGEQYF
size: -; D: -; V: TRBV5-1; J: TRBJ1-6; DNA: TGCGCCAGCAGCTTGGGCGGGGTGGGTTCACCCCTCCACTTT; CDR3: CASSLGGVGSPLHF
size: -; D: -; V: TRBV27; J: TRBJ2-5; DNA: TGTGCCAGCAGTTCTGGGACACCGAAGGGGGAGACCCAGTACTTC; CDR3: CASSSGTPKGETQYF
size: -; D: -; V: TRBV10-3; J: TRBJ1-2; DNA: TGTGCCATCAGTGAGGGCAGGGAAACATCCGAGGGCTACACCTTC; CDR3: CAISEGRETSEGYTF
size: once; D: -; V: TRBV19; J: TRBJ1-5; DNA: TGTGCCAGTACAACTCTTAGCAATCAGCCCCAGCATTTT; CDR3: CASTTLSNQPQHF
size: once; D: -; V: TRBV5-6; J: TRBJ1-3; DNA: TGTGCCAGCACCAATCGTTTTACCGGGCAAACTTCTGGAAACACCATATATTTT; CDR3: CASTNRFTGQTSGNTIYF
size: -; D: TRBD1; V: TRBV27; J: TRBJ1-5; DNA: TGTGCCAGCAGTACATACGGGAGGGGGCGCGGTACGGGTCAGCCCCAGCATTTT; CDR3: CASSTYGRGRGTGQPQHF
size: -; D: -; V: TRBV10-2; J: TRBJ1-2; DNA: TGCGCCAGCAGAACCGACAGATATGGCTACACCTTC; CDR3: CASRTDRYGYTF
size: -; D: -; V: TRBV10-2; J: TRBJ1-6; DNA: TGCGCCACACACCGTGGGCAGGAACATTCACCCCTCCACTTT; CDR3: CATHRGQEHSPLHF
size: -; D: TRBD1; V: TRBV7-9; J: TRBJ2-3; DNA: TGTGCCAGCAGCTTTCGACAGGGGATTAGCACAGATACGCAGTATTTT; CDR3: CASSFRQGISTDTQYF
size: -; D: -; V: TRBV7-9; J: TRBJ1-4; DNA: TGTGCCAGCAGCTCATATGAAAAACTGTTTTTT; CDR3: CASSSYEKLFF
size: -; D: -; V: TRBV11-3; J: TRBJ2-1; DNA: TGTGCCAGCAGCTTAGCTCCTAACTCCTACAATGAGCAGTTCTTC; CDR3: CASSLAPNSYNEQFF
size: -; D: TRBD1; V: TRBV19; J: TRBJ1-1; DNA: TGTGCCAGTAGACAGGTCAAACAGGGGTGGACTGAAGCTTTCTTT; CDR3: CASRQVKQGWTEAFF
size: -; D: -; V: TRBV2; J: TRBJ1-2; DNA: TGTGCCGCCCCGGGACTGCATGGCTACACCTTC; CDR3: CAAPGLHGYTF
size: -; D: TRBD1; V: TRBV7-9; J: TRBJ2-2; DNA: TGTGCCAGCAGCTTAGGCAGGACAGGGGTCGGGGAGCTGTTTTTT; CDR3: CASSLGRTGVGELFF
size: once; D: -; V: TRBV3-1/TRBV3-2; J: TRBJ2-1; DNA: TGTGCCAGCAGCCAAGGCCACGGAAATGAGCAGTTCTTC; CDR3: CASSQGHGNEQFF
size: -; D: TRBD1; V: TRBV30; J: TRBJ1-2; DNA: TGTGCCTGGAGTGTTACCGGGACAGGGTCCTATGGCTACACCTTC; CDR3: CAWSVTGTGSYGYTF
size: once; D: -; V: TRBV6-5; J: TRBJ2-7; DNA: TGTGCCAGCAAGGGAGGCATCCCGTACGAGCAGTACTTC; CDR3: CASKGGIPYEQYF
size: -; D: -; V: TRBV15; J: TRBJ2-1; DNA: TGTGCCACCAGCAGAGATAGGGCTATAAATGAGCAGTTCTTC; CDR3: CATSRDRAINEQFF
size: -; D: -; V: TRBV6-1; J: TRBJ2-1; DNA: TGTGCCAGCAGTGATGGAGGGGGGGACCCTTACAATGAGCAGTTCTTC; CDR3: CASSDGGGDPYNEQFF
size: -; D: -; V: TRBV5-1; J: TRBJ2-1; DNA: TGCGCCAGCAGCTTGGGGGGCCCCAATGAGCAGTTCTTC; CDR3: CASSLGGPNEQFF